One T cell receptor beta chain is described in this entry. Participant reports of clinical history set cohort assignment. V lost 5 bases and J lost 2, with 15 bases in between. The CDR3 sequence is 15 residues long. Per the germline V gene, CDR1 is MNHEY and CDR2 is SVGAGI. This entry belongs to a study of blood T cell repertoires in COVID-19. Study in general: Acute and convalescent COVID-19 samples came from the United States, Italy and Spain. PBMCs, B-cell-depleted T cells, or T cells provided the cDNA or gDNA that made up the material.

Some clones are missing from TCRdb's copy, which holds only in-frame ones; the method was immunoSEQ multiplex PCR. The profile covers a few hundred thousand clones, with 80% to 90% appearing a single time and around 2% taken by the ten largest. The sequence came from a woman aged 45-59 years who had recovered from COVID-19. Sequencing was carried out using PBMCs or T cells enriched from blood (not recorded which). This rearrangement joins TRBV6-5 to TRBJ1-2, with D perhaps matching TRBD1 (6 bases). CDR3 bases: TGTGCCAGCAGTCGCTTTCGGACAGAAAACTATGGCTACACCTTC. Residues: CASSRFRTENYGYTF.